The clone carrying this T cell receptor (beta chain) was observed many times. Unique molecular identifiers tagged individual cDNA molecules. TCRdb reanalysed the 5' RACE reads using MiXCR and keeps one entry per CDR3 protein. The table lists some 81,000 distinct CDR3 sequences, roughly 9.6% of them singletons. These data are taken from a study of early T cells in non-severe SARS-CoV-2 infection. The wider study: Bulk RNA isolated from unsorted whole blood underwent sequencing; chains were not paired.

With 5 bases removed from V and 5 bases from J, the gap between germline ends came to 10 bases. The CDR3 contains 13 residues. The germline V gene encodes CDR1 MDHEN and CDR2 SYDVKM. The clonotype comes from an adult who was a healthcare worker with PCR-confirmed SARS-CoV-2 infection or an uninfected control (not recorded which). The chain employs TRBV28 and TRBJ2-4, with D perhaps matching TRBD1 (6 bases). Sequences were obtained from whole blood. In DNA form, the CDR3 reads TGTGCCAGCAGTGCAGGGGTCCAAAACATTCAGTACTTC. Residues: CASSAGVQNIQYF.